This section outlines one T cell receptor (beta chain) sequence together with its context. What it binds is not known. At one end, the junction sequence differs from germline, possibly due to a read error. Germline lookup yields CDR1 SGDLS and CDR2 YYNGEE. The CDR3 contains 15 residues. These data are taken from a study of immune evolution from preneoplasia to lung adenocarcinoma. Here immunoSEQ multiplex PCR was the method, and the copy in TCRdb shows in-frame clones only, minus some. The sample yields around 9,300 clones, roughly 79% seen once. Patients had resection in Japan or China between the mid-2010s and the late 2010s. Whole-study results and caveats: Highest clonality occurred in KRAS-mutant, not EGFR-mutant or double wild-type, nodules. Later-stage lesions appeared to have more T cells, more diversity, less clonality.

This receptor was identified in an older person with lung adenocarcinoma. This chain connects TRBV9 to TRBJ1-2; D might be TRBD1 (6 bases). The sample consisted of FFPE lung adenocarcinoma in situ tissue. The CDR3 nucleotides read TGTGCCAGCAACGTAGCTCCAGGACAGTCTTATGGCTACACCTTC. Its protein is CASNVAPGQSYGYTF. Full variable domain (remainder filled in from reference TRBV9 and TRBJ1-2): DSGVTQTPKHLITATGQRVTLRCSPRSGDLSVYWYQQSLDQGLQFLIQYYNGEERAKGNILERFSAQQFPDLHSELNLSSLELGDSALYFCASNVAPGQSYGYTFGSGTRLTVV.